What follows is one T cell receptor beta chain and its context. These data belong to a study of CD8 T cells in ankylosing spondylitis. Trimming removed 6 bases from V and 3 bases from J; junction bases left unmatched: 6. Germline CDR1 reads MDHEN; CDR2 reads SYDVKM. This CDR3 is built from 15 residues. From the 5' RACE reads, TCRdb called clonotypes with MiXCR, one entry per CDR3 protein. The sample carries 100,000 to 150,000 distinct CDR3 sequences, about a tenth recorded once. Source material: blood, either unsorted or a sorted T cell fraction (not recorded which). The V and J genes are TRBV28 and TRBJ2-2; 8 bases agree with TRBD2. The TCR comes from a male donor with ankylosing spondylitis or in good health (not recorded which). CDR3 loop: CASSQRESYTGELFF. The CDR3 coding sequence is TGTGCCAGCAGCCAGCGGGAGAGTTACACCGGGGAGCTGTTTTTT.